Below are 9 T cell receptor beta chains sequenced from a single sample in a study of T cells in Graves' hyperthyroidism and ophthalmopathy. From RNA transcripts, TCR beta CDR3 regions were amplified. The HTBI primer set served for first-round RT-PCR of the TCR CDR3. A single record per CDR3 protein comes from TCRdb applying MiXCR to the multiplex PCR reads. The sample carries 550,000 to 600,000 distinct CDR3 sequences, about half recorded once. The source material was peripheral blood or thyroid tissue (not recorded which). The receptors were gathered from an adult woman with Graves' disease, either hyperthyroidism or ophthalmopathy (not recorded which).

This clonotype was observed many times. The chain recombines TRBV7-2 with TRBJ2-2, with 9 positions matching TRBD2. This CDR3 has 17 residues. V was clipped by 5 bases and J by 4 bases; unmatched bases: 11. CDR1 and CDR2 from the germline V gene are SGHTA and FQGNSA. The DNA for the CDR3 is TGTGCCAGCAGCCCACGAGGTAGCGGGAGTGGCACCGGGGAGCTGTTTTTT. It translates to CASSPRGSGSGTGELFF.

The chain is built from TRBV6-1 and TRBJ2-2; D is undetermined. Germline CDR1 and CDR2: MNHNS and SASEGT. V was shortened by 5 bases and J by 4 bases, with 11 bases between the two germline ends. CDR3 size: 14 residues. CDR3 sequence reads: CASSYSKGTGELFF. CDR3 bases: TGTGCCAGCAGTTACTCGAAGGGCACCGGGGAGCTGTTTTTT.

This clonotype is a singleton in its sample. The rearrangement links TRBV6-6 to TRBJ1-2, with D tentatively TRBD1 (6 bases). The CDR3 is 12 amino acids. Germline V gives CDR1 MNHNY, CDR2 SVGAGI (reference sequence). Trimming removed 8 bases at V and 4 bases at J, with 11 bases between. The CDR3 region is CASETGTYGYTF. In DNA, the CDR3 is TGTGCCAGCGAGACAGGAACCTATGGCTACACCTTC.

The rearrangement uses TRBV10-2 and TRBJ2-5; D ambiguous. The CDR3 spans 14 residues. The V gene's germline CDR1 is WSHSY and CDR2 SAAADI. Trimming took off 4 bases at V and 5 bases at J, with 14 bases between the two ends. The DNA of the CDR3 is TGCGCCAGCAGTGTATTGACCCTGGGGGAGACCCAGTACTTC. This translates into CASSVLTLGETQYF.

This clonotype occurred once. The chain has TRBV25-1 and TRBJ1-2; TRBD1 might be the D (5 bases). The CDR3 spans 16 residues. V dropped 1 base and J dropped 8 bases, with 20 bases sitting between them. The germline V gene has CDR1 MGHDK and CDR2 SYGVNS. The CDR3: CASSEFSEGPSAGYTF. CDR3 DNA sequence: TGTGCCAGCAGTGAATTTTCGGAGGGGCCCTCCGCGGGCTACACCTTC.

This clonotype was counted many times. The rearrangement joins TRBV19 to TRBJ2-7; 8 bases are shared with TRBD1. The CDR3 has 14 residues. Germline V lookup: CDR1 LNHDA, CDR2 SQIVND (reference sequence). The V segment lost 10 bases and the J segment 5 bases; nucleotides outside the gene matches: 13. The CDR3 loop reads CATRPDRGWHEQYF. The CDR3 DNA reads TGTGCCACCCGCCCCGACAGGGGATGGCACGAGCAGTACTTC.

In this sample, this clonotype turned up once. The V call is TRBV7-3, the J call TRBJ1-1, with 7 bases aligning to TRBD1. The J segment lost 10 bases and the V segment lost 5 bases, leaving 13 bases of the junction unmatched. Germline V gene data show CDR1 as SGHTA and CDR2 as FQGTGA. The CDR3 extends over 14 amino acids. The CDR3 nucleotides are TGTGCCAGCAGCACCGAACAGGGGAACGAGAGAGCTTTCTTT. This gives the protein CASSTEQGNERAFF.

The genes are TRBV7-2 and TRBJ1-5; TRBD1 matches at 10 bases. With V trimmed by 5 bases and J by 5 bases, 9 bases remained unmatched. The CDR3 runs to 16 residues. CDR1 is SGHTA, CDR2 FQGNSA, per germline. The CDR3 nucleotides are TGTGCCAGCAGCCTTAGGTGGACAGGGGGTGATCAGCCCCAGCATTTT. Translation gives CASSLRWTGGDQPQHF.

This chain joins TRBV7-2 and TRBJ1-1, with 7 nucleotides matching TRBD1. The germline CDR1 and CDR2 sequences are SGHTA and FQGNSA. This CDR3 has 15 residues. Trimming cost V 4 bases and J 0 bases; bases outside gene matches: 5. CDR3 sequence: CASSSQGVLNTEAFF. The CDR3 bases are TGTGCCAGCAGCTCCCAGGGGGTACTGAACACTGAAGCTTTCTTT.